These 11 T cell receptor beta chains were all obtained from the same sample, sequenced in a study of kidney transplant recipient with SARS-CoV-2 infection. Using its own MiXCR run on the reads, TCRdb lists one record per CDR3 protein. This sample has some 220,000 distinct CDR3 sequences, with 29% found just once. The sample was a blood sample, taken at baseline and on day 111 from a kidney transplant recipient. All receptors derive from a young adult male patient who had COVID-19 and was a kidney transplant recipient. Some T cells may be transferred from the graft donor.

This clonotype has at least ten counts. This chain joins TRBV5-1 and TRBJ2-3; no reliable D call. Germline-derived CDR1 and CDR2 are SGHRS and YFSETQ. The CDR3 runs 15 residues. The V end was cut by 0 bases, the J end by 2 bases, with 10 bases between. The CDR3 sequence is CASSLVGEHTDTQYF. The DNA for the CDR3 is TGCGCCAGCAGCTTGGTTGGGGAACACACAGATACGCAGTATTTT.

This clonotype was seen ten or more times. The chain recombines TRBV14 with TRBJ2-7; TRBD2 matches at 10 bases. Looked up from germline, CDR1 is SGHDN and CDR2 is FVKESK. V was clipped by 4 bases and J by 3 bases; unmatched bases: 6. The CDR3 totals 15 residues. CDR3 coding DNA: TGTGCCAGCAGCCCACTAGCGGGAATCATCTACGAGCAGTACTTC. It translates to CASSPLAGIIYEQYF. Using reference TRBV14 and TRBJ2-7 for the parts outside the CDR3, the full variable domain is EAGVTQFPSHSVIEKGQTVTLRCDPISGHDNLYWYRRVMGKEIKFLLHFVKESKQDESGMPNNRFLAERTGGTYSTLKVQPAELEDSGVYFCASSPLAGIIYEQYFGPGTRLTVT.

This clonotype showed up many times. The V call is TRBV6-4, the J call TRBJ2-1, with 13 bases that match TRBD2. J gave up 5 bases and V 2 bases, and 0 bases lay outside the gene matches. This CDR3 has 15 residues. Germline-derived CDR1 and CDR2 are MRHNA and SNTAGT. The CDR3 loop reads CASSDGTSGNNEQFF. Here the CDR3 DNA reads TGTGCCAGCAGTGACGGGACTAGCGGGAACAATGAGCAGTTCTTC.

In its sample, this clonotype was seen many times. The chain has TRBV3-1 and TRBJ1-1; D not resolved. The CDR3 runs to 17 residues. V was shortened by 5 bases and J by 4 bases, with 23 bases between the two germline ends. The V gene's germline CDR1 is LGHDT and CDR2 YNNKEL (reference sequence). DNA of the CDR3: TGTGCCAGCAGCGCGATACTTCCCATTTCAATTCGCACTGAAGCTTTCTTT. Translating it yields CASSAILPISIRTEAFF.

This clonotype showed up many times. The rearrangement uses TRBV5-6 and TRBJ1-5, with 11 bases matching TRBD1. The J segment lost 2 bases and the V segment lost 4 bases, leaving 5 bases of the junction unmatched. Germline V gene sequence: CDR1 SGHDT, CDR2 YYEEEE. This CDR3 is built from 16 residues. The CDR3 DNA is TGTGCCAGCAGCATCCGGGACAGGGGGGGCAATCAGCCCCAGCATTTT. Translation: CASSIRDRGGNQPQHF. Full variable domain (rest looked up from reference TRBV5-6 and TRBJ1-5): DAGVTQSPTHLIKTRGQQVTLRCSPKSGHDTVSWYQQALGQGPQFIFQYYEEEERQRGNFPDRFSGHQFPNYSSELNVNALLLGDSALYLCASSIRDRGGNQPQHFGDGTRLSIL.

Of note for this clonotype: This may stem from a read error, because a much larger clone lies one nucleotide away. This chain connects TRBV7-9 to TRBJ2-1; D is ambiguous. The CDR3 contains 13 residues. CDR1 and CDR2 (germline): SEHNR, FQNEAQ (reference sequence). The CDR3, as DNA: TGTGCCAGCAGCTTGAGCCAAGCCAATGGGCAGTTCTTC. Amino acid sequence: CASSLSQANGQFF. The full variable domain, rest sourced from reference TRBV7-9 and TRBJ2-1, is DTGVSQNPRHKITKRGQNVTFRCDPISEHNRLYWYRQTLGQGPEFLTYFQNEAQLEKSRLLSDRFSAERPKGSFSTLEIQRTEQGDSAMYLCASSLSQANGQFFGPGTRLTVL.

This clonotype was observed many times. The chain recombines TRBV11-1 with TRBJ2-7, with D perhaps assigned TRBD1 or TRBD2 (5 bases each). Trimming stripped 3 bases from V and 4 bases from J, with 16 bases between. The CDR3 runs 15 residues. The germline CDR1 and CDR2 sequences are SGHAT and FQDESV (reference sequence). The CDR3 DNA sequence: TGTGCCAGCAGCTTCGGGGCGGCGAAGTCATACGAGCAGTACTTC. Translating gives CASSFGAAKSYEQYF.

This clonotype was counted at least ten times. This sequence joins TRBV7-7 and TRBJ1-2, with D perhaps TRBD1 (5 bases). The CDR3 loop spans 17 amino acids. V lost 5 bases to trimming and J lost 4 bases, with 23 bases between them. Germline loops: CDR1 SSHAT, CDR2 FNYEAQ (reference sequence). The CDR3 DNA follows: TGTGCCAGCAGCAGGGGCGGTAAGTGCCGAAAGACCTATGGCTACACCTTC. This encodes CASSRGGKCRKTYGYTF.

The genes are TRBV20-1 and TRBJ1-1; 7 bases are a match to TRBD1. The CDR3 has 17 amino acids. Looked up from germline, CDR1 is DFQATT and CDR2 is SNEGSKA (reference sequence). J lost 1 base, V lost 6 bases, and 17 bases had no gene match. CDR3 amino acids: CSASNRGKGWWNTEAFF. In nucleotides, the CDR3 is TGCAGTGCATCCAACAGGGGTAAGGGGTGGTGGAACACTGAAGCTTTCTTT.

This clonotype was observed a few times. The CDR3 protein is CASSEGYTGGGTETQYF. The CDR3 coding sequence is TGTGCCAGCAGCGAGGGCTATACAGGGGGCGGGACGGAGACCCAGTACTTC. The chain employs TRBV9 and TRBJ2-5, with 9 bases lining up with TRBD1. The J segment lost 5 bases and the V segment lost 3 bases, leaving 14 bases of the junction unmatched. The CDR3 spans 17 residues. The germline CDR1 and CDR2 sequences are SGDLS and YYNGEE. Together with reference TRBV9 and TRBJ2-5, the CDR3 gives the full variable domain: DSGVTQTPKHLITATGQRVTLRCSPRSGDLSVYWYQQSLDQGLQFLIQYYNGEERAKGNILERFSAQQFPDLHSELNLSSLELGDSALYFCASSEGYTGGGTETQYFGPGTRLLVL.

This clonotype was seen many times. This rearrangement joins TRBV10-3 to TRBJ1-2, with D uncertain. The CDR3 runs to 15 residues. The V and J ends lost 6 bases and 8 bases respectively, with 22 bases between them. Germline values: CDR1 ENHRY, CDR2 SYGVKD. As DNA, the CDR3 is TGTGCCATCAGCGCCCTTCTCCACGCACCTTTGGGCTACACCTTC. Its translation: CAISALLHAPLGYTF.